This record looks at one T cell receptor beta chain sequence and its context. Its antigen is not known. Generated by immunoSEQ multiplex PCR, the TCRdb table keeps only in-frame clones and is missing some. The sample consists of tens of thousands of clones, 80% to 90% of them appearing once. The CDR3 runs 15 residues. The V and J ends lost 2 bases and 5 bases respectively, with 13 bases between them. CDR1 is KGHSH and CDR2 is LQKENI in the germline V gene. This sample's time point: week 35, safety follow-up. Every vaccine dose comprised 300 ug of mutant IDH1 20-mer peptide plus topical imiquimod. Donors harbored newly found WHO grade 3 or 4 IDH1-mutant, ATRX-lost astrocytomas. The record originates from a study of a mutant IDH1 vaccine in newly diagnosed glioma. Study results and caveats: Seemingly, top peripheral T cell clonotype changes bore no relation to pseudoprogression.

The source is a man aged 35 to 55 with glioma. The chain has TRBV18 and TRBJ2-4; D is possibly TRBD1 or TRBD2 (5 bases each). This material consisted of PBMCs, taken from a glioma patient whose treatment included an IDH1 peptide vaccine. The CDR3 protein is CASSPTGLGENIQYF. In DNA form, the CDR3 reads TGTGCCAGCTCACCAACGGGGTTGGGGGAAAACATTCAGTACTTC. The complete variable domain, with remaining parts taken from reference TRBV18 and TRBJ2-4, reads NAGVMQNPRHLVRRRGQEARLRCSPMKGHSHVYWYRQLPEEGLKFMVYLQKENIIDESGMPKERFSAEFPKEGPSILRIQQVVRGDSAAYFCASSPTGLGENIQYFGAGTRLSVL.